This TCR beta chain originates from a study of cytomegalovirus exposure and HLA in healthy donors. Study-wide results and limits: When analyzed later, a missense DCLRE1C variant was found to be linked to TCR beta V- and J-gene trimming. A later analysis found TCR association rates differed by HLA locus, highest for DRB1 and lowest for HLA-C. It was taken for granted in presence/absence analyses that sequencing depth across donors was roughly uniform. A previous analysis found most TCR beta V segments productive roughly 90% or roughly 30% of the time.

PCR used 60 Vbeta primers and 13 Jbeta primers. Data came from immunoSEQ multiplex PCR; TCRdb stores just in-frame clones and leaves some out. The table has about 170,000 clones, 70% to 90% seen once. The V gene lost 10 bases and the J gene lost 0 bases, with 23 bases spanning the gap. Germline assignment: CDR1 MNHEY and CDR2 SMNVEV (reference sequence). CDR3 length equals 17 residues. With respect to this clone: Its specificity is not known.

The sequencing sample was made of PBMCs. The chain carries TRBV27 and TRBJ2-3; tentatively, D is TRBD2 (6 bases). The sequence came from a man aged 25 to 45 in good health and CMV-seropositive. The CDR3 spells CATVGWGSGASTDTQYF. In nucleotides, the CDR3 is TGTGCCACGGTGGGATGGGGCTCGGGAGCAAGCACAGATACGCAGTATTTT.